This T cell receptor beta chain originates from a study of shared clonotypes between healthy human individuals. Across the whole study: The donor pool was made up of two women and three men aged 18 to 49.

On this clone: Its antigen remains unknown.

The CDR3 extends over 15 amino acids. Germline V gene lookup returns CDR1 MNHNS and CDR2 SASEGT. V was clipped by 5 bases and J by 5 bases, with 18 bases between them. Notes on the study in general: Rarefaction showed that sequencing of sorted subsets was incomplete (despite large depth).

Assay: immunoSEQ multiplex PCR; the TCRdb copy retains only in-frame clones and omits some. The sample records some 1,100,000 clones, around 78% being singletons. This receptor was identified in a man aged 18-30 years in good health. Some clones in this sample may be carry-over from other donors' samples. The rearrangement links TRBV6-1 to TRBJ2-5; possible D gene TRBD2, 6 bases. Sequences were obtained from memory CD4+ T cells from PBMCs. Documented subset: CD45RA-negative fraction. CDR3 loop: CASSTIGSAGETQYF. CDR3 sequence (DNA): TGTGCCAGCAGTACCATCGGGAGTGCGGGTGAGACCCAGTACTTC.